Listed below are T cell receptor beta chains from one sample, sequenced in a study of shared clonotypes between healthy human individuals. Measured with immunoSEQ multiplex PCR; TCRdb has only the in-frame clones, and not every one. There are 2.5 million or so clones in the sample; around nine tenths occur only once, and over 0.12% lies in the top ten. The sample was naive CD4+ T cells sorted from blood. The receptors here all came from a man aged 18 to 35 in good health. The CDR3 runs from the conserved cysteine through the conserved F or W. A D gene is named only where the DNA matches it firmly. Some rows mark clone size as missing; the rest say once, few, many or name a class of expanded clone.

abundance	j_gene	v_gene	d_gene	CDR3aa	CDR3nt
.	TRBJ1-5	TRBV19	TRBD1	CASKRQGLSNQPQHF	TGTGCCAGTAAACGACAGGGGTTAAGCAATCAGCCCCAGCATTTT
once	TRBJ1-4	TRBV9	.	CASSPLGATNEKLFF	TGTGCCAGCAGCCCGTTGGGGGCAACTAATGAAAAACTGTTTTTT
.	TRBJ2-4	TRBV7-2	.	CASSRRALENIQYF	TGTGCCAGCAGCCGTCGGGCGCTTGAAAACATTCAGTACTTC
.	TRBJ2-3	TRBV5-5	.	CASSLTRDTDTQYF	TGTGCCAGCAGCTTAACTAGGGACACAGATACGCAGTATTTT
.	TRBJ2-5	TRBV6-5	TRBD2	CASGRGDPQYF	TGTGCCAGCGGGAGGGGAGACCCCCAGTACTTC
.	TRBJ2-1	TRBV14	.	CASSLALGYNEQFF	TGTGCCAGCAGCTTAGCATTAGGCTACAATGAGCAGTTCTTC
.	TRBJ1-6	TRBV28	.	CASSPQSYNSPLHF	TGTGCCAGCAGCCCCCAGTCCTATAATTCACCCCTCCACTTT
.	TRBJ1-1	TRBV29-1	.	CSVERDPNPNTEAFF	TGCAGCGTTGAGCGGGACCCTAACCCGAACACTGAAGCTTTCTTT
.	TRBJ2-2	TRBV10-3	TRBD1	CAISGTGDGTGELFF	TGTGCCATCAGTGGGACAGGGGACGGCACCGGGGAGCTGTTTTTT
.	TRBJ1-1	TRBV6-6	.	CASSYHAPGDTEAFF	TGTGCCAGCAGTTACCACGCTCCAGGGGACACTGAAGCTTTCTTT
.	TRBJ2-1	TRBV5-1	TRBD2	CASTYRILAGGNEQFF	TGCGCCAGTACCTACCGGATTCTAGCGGGGGGGAATGAGCAGTTCTTC
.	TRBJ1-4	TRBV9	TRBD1	CASSLGGQNEKLFF	TGTGCCAGCAGTCTAGGGGGACAGAATGAAAAACTGTTTTTT
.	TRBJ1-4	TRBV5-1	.	CASGEGTLNEKLFF	TGCGCCAGCGGGGAGGGAACTCTTAATGAAAAACTGTTTTTT
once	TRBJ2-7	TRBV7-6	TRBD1	CASSLGQGPGEQYF	TGTGCCAGCAGCTTGGGACAGGGGCCGGGCGAGCAGTACTTC
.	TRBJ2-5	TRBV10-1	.	CASSGTVEETQYF	TGCGCCAGCAGTGGGACAGTAGAAGAGACCCAGTACTTC
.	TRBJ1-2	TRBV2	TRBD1	CASRRQGAHGYTF	TGTGCCAGCAGGAGACAGGGGGCGCATGGCTACACCTTC
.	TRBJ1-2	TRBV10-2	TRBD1	CASSERQGGGYTF	TGCGCCAGCAGTGAGAGACAGGGCGGGGGCTACACCTTC
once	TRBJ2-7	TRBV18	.	CASSPSGGEYEQYF	TGTGCCAGCTCACCCTCCGGCGGGGAGTACGAGCAGTACTTC
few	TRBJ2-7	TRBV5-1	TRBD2	CASSLTSGAYEQYF	TGCGCCAGCAGCTTGACTAGCGGAGCCTACGAGCAGTACTTC
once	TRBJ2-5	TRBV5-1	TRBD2	CASSSRLAGGQETQYF	TGCGCCAGCAGCTCAAGACTAGCGGGAGGACAAGAGACCCAGTACTTC
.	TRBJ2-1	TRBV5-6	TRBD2	CASSFTGGEQFF	TGTGCCAGCAGCTTCACCGGGGGGGAGCAGTTCTTC
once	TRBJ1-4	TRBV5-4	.	CASSPDPQRGNEKLFF	TGTGCCAGCAGCCCGGACCCCCAGAGGGGGAATGAAAAACTGTTTTTT
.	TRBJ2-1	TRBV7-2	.	CASSHRRGHGHEQFF	TGTGCCAGCAGCCATCGTCGGGGCCACGGTCATGAGCAGTTCTTC
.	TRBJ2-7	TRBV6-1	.	CASSPRLEKQYF	TGTGCCAGCAGTCCCCGACTGGAGAAGCAGTACTTC
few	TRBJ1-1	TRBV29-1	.	CSVEDFAEAFF	TGCAGCGTTGAAGATTTCGCTGAAGCTTTCTTT